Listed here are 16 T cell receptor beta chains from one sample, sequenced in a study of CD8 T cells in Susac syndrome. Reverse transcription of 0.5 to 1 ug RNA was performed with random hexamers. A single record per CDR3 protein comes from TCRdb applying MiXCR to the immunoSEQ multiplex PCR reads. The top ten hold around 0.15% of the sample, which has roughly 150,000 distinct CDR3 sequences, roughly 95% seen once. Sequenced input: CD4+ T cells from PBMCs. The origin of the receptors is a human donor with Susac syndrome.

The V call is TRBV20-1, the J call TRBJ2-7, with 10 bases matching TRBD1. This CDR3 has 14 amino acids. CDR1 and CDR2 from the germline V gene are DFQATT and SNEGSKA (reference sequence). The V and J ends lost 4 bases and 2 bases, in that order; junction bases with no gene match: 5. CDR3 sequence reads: CSATSDRGAYEQYF. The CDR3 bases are TGCAGTGCTACCTCGGACAGGGGGGCCTACGAGCAGTACTTC.

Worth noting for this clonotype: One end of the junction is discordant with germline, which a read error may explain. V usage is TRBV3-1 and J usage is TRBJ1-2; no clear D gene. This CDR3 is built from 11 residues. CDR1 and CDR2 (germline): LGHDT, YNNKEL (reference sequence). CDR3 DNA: TGTGCCAGCAGCCAAGGCCGGGCGCCACGCTTC. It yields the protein CASSQGRAPRF.

The CDR3 is CASSLDRDNYGYTF. The CDR3 nucleotides read TGTGCCAGCAGCTTAGACAGGGATAACTATGGCTACACCTTC. The gene calls are TRBV7-2 and TRBJ1-2, with D possibly being TRBD1 (6 bases). Trimming took off 1 base at V and 1 base at J, with 7 bases between the two ends. Germline V gives CDR1 SGHTA, CDR2 FQGNSA. The CDR3 is made up of 14 amino acids.

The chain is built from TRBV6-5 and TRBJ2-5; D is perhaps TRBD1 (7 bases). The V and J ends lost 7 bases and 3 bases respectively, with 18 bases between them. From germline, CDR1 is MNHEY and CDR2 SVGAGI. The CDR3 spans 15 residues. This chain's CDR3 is CASKGARGSKETQYF. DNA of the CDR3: TGTGCCAGCAAGGGGGCCCGGGGGTCGAAAGAGACCCAGTACTTC.

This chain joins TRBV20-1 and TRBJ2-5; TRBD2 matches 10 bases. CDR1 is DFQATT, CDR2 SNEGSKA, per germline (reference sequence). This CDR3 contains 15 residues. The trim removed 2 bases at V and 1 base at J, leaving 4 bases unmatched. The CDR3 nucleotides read TGCAGTGCTAGAAGCCTAGCGGGGGCCCAAGAGACCCAGTACTTC. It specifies CSARSLAGAQETQYF.

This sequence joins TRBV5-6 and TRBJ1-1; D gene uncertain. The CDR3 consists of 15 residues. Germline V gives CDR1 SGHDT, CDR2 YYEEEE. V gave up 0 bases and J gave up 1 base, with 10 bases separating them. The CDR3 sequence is CASSLDLAPNTEAFF. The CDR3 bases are TGTGCCAGCAGCTTGGATTTGGCGCCGAACACTGAAGCTTTCTTT.

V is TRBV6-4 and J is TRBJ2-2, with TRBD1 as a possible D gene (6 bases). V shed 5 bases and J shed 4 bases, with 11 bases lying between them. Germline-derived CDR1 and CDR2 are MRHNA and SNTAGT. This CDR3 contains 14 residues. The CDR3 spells CASSLDRGTGELFF. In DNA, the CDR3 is TGTGCCAGCAGTCTGGACAGAGGCACCGGGGAGCTGTTTTTT.

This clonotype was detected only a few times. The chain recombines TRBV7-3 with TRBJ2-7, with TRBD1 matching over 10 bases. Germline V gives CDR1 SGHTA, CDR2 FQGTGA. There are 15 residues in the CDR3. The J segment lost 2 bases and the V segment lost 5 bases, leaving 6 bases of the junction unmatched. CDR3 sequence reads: CASSTGQGVTYEQYF. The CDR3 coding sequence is TGTGCCAGCAGCACCGGACAGGGGGTCACCTACGAGCAGTACTTC.

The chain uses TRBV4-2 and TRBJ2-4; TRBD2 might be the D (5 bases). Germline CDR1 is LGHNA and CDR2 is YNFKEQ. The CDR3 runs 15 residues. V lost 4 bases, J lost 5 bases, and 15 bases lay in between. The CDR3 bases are TGTGCCAGCAGCCTAACTAGTTCCAGTCAAAACATTCAGTACTTC. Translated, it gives CASSLTSSSQNIQYF.

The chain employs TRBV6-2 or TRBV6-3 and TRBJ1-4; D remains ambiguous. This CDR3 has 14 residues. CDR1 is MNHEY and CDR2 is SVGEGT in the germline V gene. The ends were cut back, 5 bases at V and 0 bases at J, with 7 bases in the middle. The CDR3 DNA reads TGTGCCAGCAGTCTCCAGGCAACTAATGAAAAACTGTTTTTT. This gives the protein CASSLQATNEKLFF.

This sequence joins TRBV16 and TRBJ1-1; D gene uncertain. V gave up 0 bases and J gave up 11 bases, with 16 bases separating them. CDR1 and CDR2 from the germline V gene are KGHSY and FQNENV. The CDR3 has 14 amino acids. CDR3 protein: CASSQSIGGLLAFF. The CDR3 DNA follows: TGTGCCAGCAGCCAATCGATAGGAGGGCTGCTGGCTTTCTTT.

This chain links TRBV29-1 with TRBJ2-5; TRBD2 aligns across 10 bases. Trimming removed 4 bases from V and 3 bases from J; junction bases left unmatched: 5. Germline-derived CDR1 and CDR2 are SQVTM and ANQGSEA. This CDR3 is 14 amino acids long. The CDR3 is CSVVVAGGKETQYF. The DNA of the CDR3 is TGCAGCGTTGTGGTAGCGGGGGGCAAAGAGACCCAGTACTTC.

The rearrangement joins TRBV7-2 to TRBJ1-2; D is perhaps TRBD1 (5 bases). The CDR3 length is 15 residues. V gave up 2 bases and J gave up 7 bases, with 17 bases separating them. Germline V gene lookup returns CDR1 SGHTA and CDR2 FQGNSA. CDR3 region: CASSLSRDGAGGYTF. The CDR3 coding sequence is TGTGCCAGCAGCTTATCCCGGGACGGAGCCGGTGGCTACACCTTC.

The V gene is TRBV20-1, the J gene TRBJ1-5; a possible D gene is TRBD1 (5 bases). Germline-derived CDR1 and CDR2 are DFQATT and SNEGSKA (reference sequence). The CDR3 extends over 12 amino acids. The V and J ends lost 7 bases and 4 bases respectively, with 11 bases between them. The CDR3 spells CSVTDRNQPQHF. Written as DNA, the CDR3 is TGCAGTGTGACCGACAGAAATCAGCCCCAGCATTTT.

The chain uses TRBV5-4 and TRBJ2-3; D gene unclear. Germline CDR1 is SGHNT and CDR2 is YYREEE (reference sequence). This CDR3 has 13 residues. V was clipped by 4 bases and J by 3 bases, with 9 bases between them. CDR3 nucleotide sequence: TGTGCCAGCAGCAAGGGCTCAACAGATACGCAGTATTTT. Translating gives CASSKGSTDTQYF.

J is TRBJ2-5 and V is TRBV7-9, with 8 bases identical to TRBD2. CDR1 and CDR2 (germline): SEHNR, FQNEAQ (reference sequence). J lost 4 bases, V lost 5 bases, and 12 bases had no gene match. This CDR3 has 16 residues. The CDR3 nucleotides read TGTGCCAGCAGCGCACCACGGGGGGGCCTCGGAGAGACCCAGTACTTC. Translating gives CASSAPRGGLGETQYF.